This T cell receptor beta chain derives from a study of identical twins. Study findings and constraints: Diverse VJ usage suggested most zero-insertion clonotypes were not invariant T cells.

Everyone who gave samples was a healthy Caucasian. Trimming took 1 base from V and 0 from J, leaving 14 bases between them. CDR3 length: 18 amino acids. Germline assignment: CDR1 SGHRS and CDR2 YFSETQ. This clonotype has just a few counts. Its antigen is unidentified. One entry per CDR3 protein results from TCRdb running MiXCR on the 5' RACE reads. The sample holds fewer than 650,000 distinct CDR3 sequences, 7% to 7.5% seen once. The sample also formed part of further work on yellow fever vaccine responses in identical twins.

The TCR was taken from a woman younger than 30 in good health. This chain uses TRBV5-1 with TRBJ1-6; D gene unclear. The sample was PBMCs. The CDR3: CASSLIQTQSSYNSPLHF. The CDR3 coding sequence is TGCGCCAGCAGCTTGATTCAGACCCAGAGCTCCTATAATTCACCCCTCCACTTT.